This T cell receptor (beta chain) is drawn from a study of Ad26.COV2.S vaccination and SARS-CoV-2 variants. Study overall: Donor was one of the participants in the Ad26.COV2.S arm of the COV1001 trial. Ad26.COV2.S shots went into the muscle once or twice, 56 days apart.

General study results and limits: Placebo recipients showed lower spike-specific TCR breadth than vaccinees.

Sample treatment: about 20 received Ad26.COV2.S at low or high dose, single or two shots; 5 received placebo; per-sample allocation not given. Repertoires come from day 63 after the first vaccine or placebo injection. CDR1 is SGHVS and CDR2 is FNYEAQ in the germline V gene. The length of the CDR3 is 14 residues. J was trimmed by 10 bases and V by 1 base; bases with no gene match: 5. The protocol was immunoSEQ multiplex PCR, while the TCRdb copy is restricted to in-frame clones and leaves out a portion. The sample yields about 350,000 clones, 85% seen once. As to this clone: The antigen is unknown.

This TCR was recovered from a person aged 18-65 years who received the Ad26.COV2.S COVID-19 vaccine or a placebo. J is TRBJ2-1 and V is TRBV7-6; 9 bases align to TRBD1. This sample comprised peripheral blood, obtained in a trial of Ad26.COV2.S vaccine versus placebo. For the CDR3, the DNA is TGTGCCAGCAGCTTAGGGTCTACAGGGGGCGAGCAGTTCTTC. Its translation is CASSLGSTGGEQFF. Complete variable domain (other parts from reference TRBV7-6 and TRBJ2-1): GAGVSQSPRYKVTKRGQDVALRCDPISGHVSLYWYRQALGQGPEFLTYFNYEAQQDKSGLPNDRFSAERPEGSISTLTIQRTEQRDSAMYRCASSLGSTGGEQFFGPGTRLTVL.